The subject of this entry is one TCR beta chain. One end of the junction is discordant with germline, which a read error may explain. These data originate in a study of T cells in localized non-small cell lung cancer. Assay: immunoSEQ multiplex PCR; the TCRdb copy retains only in-frame clones and omits some. The table records about 24,000 clones, about 86% of them present only once. CDR3 length equals 16 residues. Germline-derived CDR1 and CDR2 are SSHAT and FNYEAQ (reference sequence). The TCR sequence derives from a man aged 35-75 years with stage II lung adenocarcinoma. This chain uses TRBV7-7 with TRBJ2-1; the match to TRBD1 covers 9 bases. The starting material was PBMCs, obtained before any cancer treatment. The CDR3 loop reads CASSLGRTGVANEQFF. The CDR3 DNA is TGTGCTAGCAGCTTAGGTCGGACAGGGGTTGCGAATGAGCAGTTCTTC.